One and the same sample provided the 17 T cell receptor beta chains below, sequenced in a study of neurological immune-mediated disorders. One entry per CDR3 protein results from TCRdb running MiXCR on the 5' RACE reads. The sample carries tens of thousands of distinct CDR3 sequences, about 26% recorded once. Sequenced material: PBMCs. The receptor source for this set is a woman aged 70-85 years in good health.

At least ten counts were recorded for this clonotype. The chain is built from TRBV25-1 and TRBJ2-7; the match to TRBD2 covers 9 bases. Germline assignment: CDR1 MGHDK and CDR2 SYGVNS. This CDR3 region has 14 residues. J gave up 2 bases and V 8 bases, and 7 bases lay outside the gene matches. This CDR3 is CASGQREVPYEQYF. In DNA, the CDR3 is TGTGCCAGCGGCCAGCGGGAGGTTCCCTACGAGCAGTACTTC.

The chain joins TRBV5-1 to TRBJ1-3; 7 positions match TRBD1. The CDR3 extends over 14 amino acids. V gave up 4 bases and J gave up 4 bases; unmatched junction bases: 5. Germline CDR1 SGHRS, CDR2 YFSETQ. The CDR3 is CASSRQGSGNTIYF. The CDR3 nucleotides are TGCGCCAGCAGCCGACAGGGATCCGGAAACACCATATATTTT. Based on the CDR3 plus reference TRBV5-1 and TRBJ1-3, the full variable domain is KAGVTQTPRYLIKTRGQQVTLSCSPISGHRSVSWYQQTPGQGLQFLFEYFSETQRNKGNFPGRFSGRQFSNSRSEMNVSTLELGDSALYLCASSRQGSGNTIYFGEGSWLTVV.

J is TRBJ2-2 and V is TRBV10-3; a possible D gene is TRBD1 (7 bases). V was trimmed by 6 bases and J by 1 base, leaving 12 bases between them. Germline V lookup: CDR1 ENHRY, CDR2 SYGVKD. The CDR3 contains 15 residues. This CDR3 is CAIRGQGGNTGELFF. In DNA form, the CDR3 reads TGTGCCATCAGGGGCCAGGGGGGGAACACCGGGGAGCTGTTTTTT.

This clonotype has at least ten counts. This rearrangement joins TRBV5-6 to TRBJ1-1; no clear D. Germline V gene data show CDR1 as SGHDT and CDR2 as YYEEEE. The CDR3 has 13 residues. V lost 5 bases, J lost 5 bases, and 13 bases lay in between. In DNA form, the CDR3 reads TGTGCCAGCAGACACTGGATGGGGACTGAAGCTTTCTTT. This sequence encodes CASRHWMGTEAFF. Complete variable domain (other parts from reference TRBV5-6 and TRBJ1-1): DAGVTQSPTHLIKTRGQQVTLRCSPKSGHDTVSWYQQALGQGPQFIFQYYEEEERQRGNFPDRFSGHQFPNYSSELNVNALLLGDSALYLCASRHWMGTEAFFGQGTRLTVV.

This clonotype was seen ten or more times. This chain joins TRBV12-3 or TRBV12-4 and TRBJ1-4; D remains unclear. V gave up 6 bases and J gave up 5 bases, with 10 bases separating them. The CDR3 length is 13 residues. The CDR3 here is CASRPEENEKLFF. The CDR3 DNA reads as TGTGCCAGCAGACCGGAGGAGAATGAAAAACTGTTTTTT.

The gene calls are TRBV6-5 and TRBJ2-7; D is perhaps TRBD1 (6 bases). Germline V gives CDR1 MNHEY, CDR2 SVGAGI. The CDR3 is 14 residues long. V lost 6 bases and J lost 1, with 13 bases in between. The DNA for the CDR3 is TGTGCCAGCAGCCCCAGGGGAACGTCCTACGAGCAGTACTTC. Encoded protein: CASSPRGTSYEQYF.

This clonotype was counted many times. The junction does not match germline at one end; this may be a read error. CDR3 in DNA: TGTGCCAGCAGTTCACTAGCGGGAGTCTACAATGAGCAGCTCTTC. It codes for CASSSLAGVYNEQLF. The chain is built from TRBV28 and TRBJ2-1, with 11 nucleotides matching TRBD2. CDR3 length: 15 residues. Germline loops: CDR1 MDHEN, CDR2 SYDVKM.

This clonotype was recorded at least ten times. The V and J genes are TRBV20-1 and TRBJ2-5, with TRBD2 identical over 7 bases. The trim removed 2 bases at V and 4 bases at J, leaving 10 bases unmatched. The CDR3 consists of 15 residues. CDR1 DFQATT and CDR2 SNEGSKA come from the germline V gene (reference sequence). The CDR3 DNA is TGCAGTGCTAGACCACTGACTAGCCGTGGAGAGACCCAGTACTTC. Translated, it gives CSARPLTSRGETQYF.

This clonotype appeared a few times. The V call is TRBV18, the J call TRBJ2-5; D gene uncertain. Germline values: CDR1 KGHSH, CDR2 LQKENI. The CDR3 loop spans 14 amino acids. V dropped 3 bases and J dropped 2 bases, with 10 bases sitting between them. CDR3 DNA sequence: TGTGCCAGCTCACCCCCTGGCGTACAAGAGACCCAGTACTTC. Translating it yields CASSPPGVQETQYF.

This clonotype was detected ten times or more. J is TRBJ2-6 and V is TRBV21-1; TRBD2 is the table's D call and was not checked against the DNA. TRBV21-1 counts as a pseudogene. The CDR3 extends over 18 amino acids. Written as DNA, the CDR3 is TGTGCCAGCAGCAAAGGTCTCCTGCCCTTATCTGGGGCCAACGTCCTGACTTTC. Translated, it gives CASSKGLLPLSGANVLTF.

This clonotype was counted many times. V usage is TRBV5-5 and J usage is TRBJ2-7; the D gene is possibly TRBD2 (6 bases). CDR1 and CDR2 (germline): SGHKS, YYEKEE (reference sequence). CDR3 size: 15 residues. The V end lost 4 bases, the J end lost 2 bases, and 16 bases lay between the germline ends. In nucleotides, the CDR3 is TGTGCCAGCAGCGTAGACGGGGGATCCGCCTACGAGCAGTACTTC. Amino acids: CASSVDGGSAYEQYF.

This clonotype was counted only a few times. V gene TRBV5-1 combines with J gene TRBJ2-3; D ambiguous. Germline CDR1 and CDR2: SGHRS and YFSETQ. With 2 bases removed from V and 2 bases from J, the gap between germline ends came to 9 bases. The CDR3 sequence is 14 residues long. The CDR3: CASSFQVATDTQYF. In nucleotides, the CDR3 is TGCGCCAGCAGCTTTCAGGTCGCCACAGATACGCAGTATTTT.

This clonotype was detected only once. V gene TRBV9 combines with J gene TRBJ2-7, with D possibly TRBD2 on 5 matching bases. This CDR3 is 15 amino acids long. The V end lost 3 bases, the J end lost 2 bases, and 15 bases lay between the germline ends. CDR1 is SGDLS and CDR2 is YYNGEE in the germline V gene. CDR3 sequence reads: CASSAGVASAYEQYF. CDR3 DNA: TGTGCCAGCAGCGCCGGGGTCGCCTCGGCCTACGAGCAGTACTTC.

This clonotype was detected ten times or more. The gene calls are TRBV20-1 and TRBJ2-5; 8 nucleotides line up with TRBD1. V was clipped by 1 base and J by 4 bases; unmatched bases: 5. In germline, CDR1 is DFQATT, CDR2 SNEGSKA (reference sequence). The CDR3 extends over 14 amino acids. The CDR3 loop reads CSARVRQGRETQYF. For the CDR3, the DNA is TGCAGTGCTAGAGTCCGACAGGGGCGAGAGACCCAGTACTTC.

This clonotype was seen a handful of times. This chain links TRBV2 with TRBJ1-1; 10 nucleotides line up with TRBD1. This CDR3 contains 12 residues. V shed 10 bases and J 5 bases; nucleotides not matched to a gene: 4. Germline CDR1 SNHLY, CDR2 FYNNEI. CDR3 region: CATGQGVTEAFF. The CDR3 bases are TGTGCCACCGGACAGGGGGTAACTGAAGCTTTCTTT. The full variable domain, with the rest looked up from reference TRBV2 and TRBJ1-1, is EPEVTQTPSHQVTQMGQEVILRCVPISNHLYFYWYRQILGQKVEFLVSFYNNEISEKSEIFDDQFSVERPDGSNFTLKIRSTKLEDSAMYFCATGQGVTEAFFGQGTRLTVV.

V gene TRBV10-3 combines with J gene TRBJ2-6; possible D gene TRBD1, 5 bases. Germline loops: CDR1 ENHRY, CDR2 SYGVKD. Trimming removed 3 bases from V and 4 bases from J, with 13 bases in between. This CDR3 has 16 residues. CDR3 in amino acids: CAISESGRAGANVLTF. For the CDR3, the DNA is TGTGCCATCAGTGAATCGGGCAGGGCCGGGGCCAACGTCCTGACTTTC.

CDR3 amino acids: CATSFGTGGTDTQYF. Written as DNA, the CDR3 is TGTGCCACCAGTTTCGGGACAGGGGGCACAGATACGCAGTATTTT. V is TRBV24-1 and J is TRBJ2-3; 10 bases are shared with TRBD1. This CDR3 is 15 amino acids long. Germline V CDR1 and CDR2: KGHDR, SFDVKD. The V gene end was trimmed by 6 bases and the J gene end by 1 base; junction bases not matched to a gene: 3.